What follows are 31 T cell receptor beta chains derived from one specimen sequenced in a study of blood T cell repertoires in COVID-19. Some clones are missing from TCRdb's copy, which holds only in-frame ones; the method was immunoSEQ multiplex PCR. The repertoire holds around 93,000 clones, with 82% as singletons. Sequencing was done on a sample of peripheral blood. These receptors all come from a man older than 75 with acute or convalescent COVID-19.

The chain employs TRBV6-5 and TRBJ1-1, with D uncertain. Trimming cost V 6 bases and J 1 base, with 12 bases left between them. Germline V CDR1 and CDR2: MNHEY, SVGAGI. The CDR3 totals 14 residues. In DNA form, the CDR3 reads TGTGCCAGCAGAGGGAGTAAGAGGAACACTGAAGCTTTCTTT. Its translation: CASRGSKRNTEAFF.

The chain links TRBV29-1 to TRBJ2-7, with TRBD2 identical over 7 bases. The CDR3 has 15 amino acids. Per germline, CDR1 SQVTM and CDR2 ANQGSEA. Trimming cost V 1 base and J 6 bases; bases outside gene matches: 12. In nucleotides, the CDR3 is TGCAGCGTTGAAGTTGGGGGAGGGACTCTGGCCGAGCAGTACTTC. Its translation is CSVEVGGGTLAEQYF.

The chain is built from TRBV14 and TRBJ2-2, with TRBD1 identical over 9 bases. Per germline, CDR1 SGHDN and CDR2 FVKESK. CDR3 size: 15 residues. Trimming cost V 6 bases and J 2 bases; bases outside gene matches: 4. The chain's CDR3 is CASRTGQGNTGELFF. In nucleotides, the CDR3 is TGTGCCAGCAGAACGGGACAGGGTAACACCGGGGAGCTGTTTTTT. Based on the CDR3 plus reference TRBV14 and TRBJ2-2, the full variable domain is EAGVTQFPSHSVIEKGQTVTLRCDPISGHDNLYWYRRVMGKEIKFLLHFVKESKQDESGMPNNRFLAERTGGTYSTLKVQPAELEDSGVYFCASRTGQGNTGELFFGEGSRLTVL.

V and J are TRBV3-1 (or the pseudogene TRBV3-2) and TRBJ2-1, with 8 bases aligning to TRBD2. Looked up from germline, CDR1 is LGHDT and CDR2 is YNNKEL (reference sequence). V shed 4 bases, J shed 2 bases, and the junction held 16 bases outside the gene matches. The CDR3 has 19 amino acids. The DNA of the CDR3 is TGTGCCAGCAGCCTAGTTCGGTCGGGAGGGCCCGGTCCCTACAATGAGCAGTTCTTC. Its protein is CASSLVRSGGPGPYNEQFF.

About this clone itself: Other DNA sequences in the sample encode the same CDR3. This chain uses TRBV6-2 or TRBV6-3 with TRBJ2-3, with 11 bases aligning to TRBD2. J lost 2 bases, V lost 0 bases, and 4 bases had no gene match. The CDR3 spans 17 residues. Germline V gene data show CDR1 as MNHEY and CDR2 as SVGEGT. CDR3 amino acids: CASSYSLAGGPTDTQYF. CDR3 coding DNA: TGTGCCAGCAGTTACTCGCTAGCGGGAGGTCCCACAGATACGCAGTATTTT.

The chain combines TRBV10-3 with TRBJ2-4; D is perhaps TRBD1 (6 bases). Germline V gene lookup returns CDR1 ENHRY and CDR2 SYGVKD. This CDR3 is 13 amino acids long. Trimming removed 3 bases from V and 8 bases from J, with 11 bases in between. DNA of the CDR3: TGTGCCATCAGTGATCAGGGGAGCGACATTCAGTACTTC. It is translated as CAISDQGSDIQYF.

The J gene is TRBJ1-5, the V gene TRBV5-1; TRBD1 matches at 9 bases. The CDR3 extends over 15 amino acids. V was clipped by 4 bases and J by 3 bases; unmatched bases: 5. Germline assignment: CDR1 SGHRS and CDR2 YFSETQ. In nucleotides, the CDR3 is TGCGCCAGCAGCGCGGGACAGGGAATCAATCAGCCCCAGCATTTT. Its protein product is CASSAGQGINQPQHF.

This chain joins TRBV28 and TRBJ2-7; the match to TRBD1 covers 8 bases. Trimming removed 5 bases from V and 5 bases from J; junction bases left unmatched: 8. The CDR3 totals 14 residues. In germline, CDR1 is MDHEN, CDR2 SYDVKM. CDR3 DNA sequence: TGTGCCAGCAGTCCACCCCCAGGGGGCAACGAGCAGTACTTC. Protein: CASSPPPGGNEQYF.

The chain is built from TRBV10-1 and TRBJ2-4; 10 bases agree with TRBD1. V gave up 6 bases and J gave up 5 bases; unmatched junction bases: 7. The CDR3 sequence is 15 residues long. In germline, CDR1 is WNHNN, CDR2 SYGVQD (reference sequence). The CDR3 DNA reads as TGCGCCAGCAGCCAGGGACAGGGGATCGAAAACATTCAGTACTTC. Translation gives CASSQGQGIENIQYF.

The chain has TRBV29-1 and TRBJ2-6; 8 nucleotides agree with TRBD2. V shed 4 bases, J shed 0 bases, and the junction held 11 bases outside the gene matches. CDR1 is SQVTM, CDR2 ANQGSEA, per germline. The CDR3 is 18 residues long. CDR3 amino acids: CSVAIGGGRLSGANVLTF. CDR3 in DNA: TGCAGCGTTGCGATAGGCGGGGGGCGTCTCTCTGGGGCCAACGTCCTGACTTTC.

The J gene is TRBJ2-2, the V gene TRBV7-2; D not certain. The germline V and J ends were trimmed by 5 bases and 8 bases, with 15 bases remaining between them. The length of the CDR3 is 14 residues. Per germline, CDR1 SGHTA and CDR2 FQGNSA. Here the CDR3 DNA reads TGTGCCAGCAGCGGGTCAGGTTCAGCTGGGGAGCTGTTTTTT. This gives the protein CASSGSGSAGELFF.

J is TRBJ1-3 and V is TRBV25-1; no firm D call. The V and J ends lost 3 bases and 0 bases respectively, with 9 bases between them. Germline CDR1 MGHDK, CDR2 SYGVNS. CDR3 length: 15 residues. CDR3 in DNA: TGTGCCAGCAGTGAGCCCCAGATCTCTGGAAACACCATATATTTT. Translated, it gives CASSEPQISGNTIYF.

V gene TRBV3-1 (or the pseudogene TRBV3-2) combines with J gene TRBJ2-4; D ambiguous. CDR1 is LGHDT and CDR2 is YNNKEL in the germline V gene (reference sequence). CDR3 size: 15 residues. V was shortened by 1 base and J by 0 bases, with 7 bases between the two germline ends. The DNA of the CDR3 is TGTGCCAGCAGCCAAGGTCAGATAGCCAAAAACATTCAGTACTTC. Protein product: CASSQGQIAKNIQYF.

This clone is judged medium-sized. V and J are TRBV2 and TRBJ2-7, with 7 nucleotides matching TRBD1. J lost 6 bases, V lost 5 bases, and 7 bases had no gene match. The CDR3 consists of 13 residues. Germline CDR1 is SNHLY and CDR2 is FYNNEI. The CDR3 reads CASSSTGIGEQYF. The CDR3 nucleotides are TGTGCCAGCAGTTCGACAGGGATAGGCGAGCAGTACTTC. Full variable domain (missing parts from reference TRBV2 and TRBJ2-7): EPEVTQTPSHQVTQMGQEVILRCVPISNHLYFYWYRQILGQKVEFLVSFYNNEISEKSEIFDDQFSVERPDGSNFTLKIRSTKLEDSAMYFCASSSTGIGEQYFGPGTRLTVT.

The rearrangement links TRBV7-2 to TRBJ2-7; the match to TRBD2 covers 16 bases. Per the germline V gene, CDR1 is SGHTA and CDR2 is FQGNSA. The J segment lost 5 bases and the V segment lost 5 bases, leaving 12 bases of the junction unmatched. The CDR3 has 18 residues. This CDR3 reads CASSRGTSGGASSNEQYF. CDR3 nucleotide sequence: TGTGCCAGCAGCAGAGGGACTAGCGGGGGGGCTTCCAGCAACGAGCAGTACTTC. Full variable domain (remainder filled in from reference TRBV7-2 and TRBJ2-7): GAGVSQSPSNKVTEKGKDVELRCDPISGHTALYWYRQSLGQGLEFLIYFQGNSAPDKSGLPSDRFSAERTGGSVSTLTIQRTQQEDSAVYLCASSRGTSGGASSNEQYFGPGTRLTVT.

The rearrangement joins TRBV19 to TRBJ1-1; the D gene is possibly TRBD1 (6 bases). The CDR3 has 15 residues. Per the germline V gene, CDR1 is LNHDA and CDR2 is SQIVND (reference sequence). Between the trimmed V and J ends, which lost 5 bases and 4 bases, there was a span of 17 bases. In nucleotides, the CDR3 is TGTGCCAGTAGTCTACCGGCAGGGGCGGCCACTGAAGCTTTCTTT. Its protein is CASSLPAGAATEAFF.

This clone was seen more than once but under ten times. The chain employs TRBV19 and TRBJ2-7; TRBD1 matches at 7 bases. This CDR3 is 13 amino acids long. The germline V gene has CDR1 LNHDA and CDR2 SQIVND (reference sequence). V shed 3 bases and J 4 bases; nucleotides not matched to a gene: 3. CDR3 residues: CASSIGDRYEQYF. The CDR3 nucleotides are TGTGCCAGTAGTATTGGGGACAGATACGAGCAGTACTTC.

The V call is TRBV28, the J call TRBJ2-1; 8 nucleotides agree with TRBD1. CDR1 and CDR2 (germline): MDHEN, SYDVKM. The trim removed 5 bases at V and 7 bases at J, leaving 7 bases unmatched. The CDR3 is 14 amino acids. The CDR3 DNA sequence: TGTGCCAGCAGTGGGACAGGTTGGAGTAATGAGCAGTTCTTC. Translation gives CASSGTGWSNEQFF.

V is TRBV28 and J is TRBJ2-1, with TRBD2 identical over 9 bases. Trimming cost V 4 bases and J 4 bases; bases outside gene matches: 8. CDR3 length equals 16 residues. In germline, CDR1 is MDHEN, CDR2 SYDVKM. The CDR3 nucleotides read TGTGCCAGCAGTTCCCCCTTAGCGGGGGCATACAATGAGCAGTTCTTC. It encodes CASSSPLAGAYNEQFF.

The genes are TRBV28 and TRBJ2-7; 7 positions agree with TRBD1. CDR1 is MDHEN and CDR2 is SYDVKM in the germline V gene. There are 15 residues in the CDR3. V lost 3 bases to trimming and J lost 3 bases; unmatched junction nucleotides: 8. CDR3 in amino acids: CASSFPDRALYEQYF. DNA for the CDR3: TGTGCCAGCAGTTTCCCAGACAGGGCCCTCTACGAGCAGTACTTC.

V is TRBV25-1 and J is TRBJ1-3, with unresolved D. In germline, CDR1 is MGHDK, CDR2 SYGVNS. The CDR3 is 17 amino acids. The V end lost 1 base, the J end lost 0 bases, and 13 bases lay between the germline ends. The CDR3 DNA reads TGTGCCAGCAGTGAATTCCGACACAGATCCTCTGGAAACACCATATATTTT. Amino acids: CASSEFRHRSSGNTIYF.

This chain links TRBV19 with TRBJ2-5, with D possibly being TRBD1 (6 bases). Per germline, CDR1 LNHDA and CDR2 SQIVND (reference sequence). This CDR3 spans 14 amino acids. V was shortened by 6 bases and J by 2 bases, with 13 bases between the two germline ends. The CDR3 DNA is TGTGCCAGTAGGAGGACAGCCTTGCAAGAGACCCAGTACTTC. Translated: CASRRTALQETQYF.

This chain uses TRBV6-5 with TRBJ2-7; maybe TRBD2 (6 bases). CDR1 and CDR2 from the germline V gene are MNHEY and SVGAGI. The V gene lost 4 bases and the J gene lost 5 bases, with 21 bases spanning the gap. The CDR3 runs 16 residues. As DNA, the CDR3 is TGTGCCAGCAGTTCAGAGGTCCGGGCGGGGATGCACGAGCAGTACTTC. This translates into CASSSEVRAGMHEQYF.

The sample holds a few counts of this clone. The V gene is TRBV4-1, the J gene TRBJ1-5; 8 bases line up with TRBD1. The CDR3 is made up of 18 amino acids. The germline gives CDR1 MGHRA, CDR2 YSYEKL. V gave up 1 base and J gave up 3 bases; unmatched junction bases: 11. The CDR3 DNA is TGCGCCAGCAGCCAAGGGGCCCTCCGGGACAGGTACAATCAGCCCCAGCATTTT. Its protein is CASSQGALRDRYNQPQHF.

The rearrangement uses TRBV14 and TRBJ2-2; perhaps TRBD2 as D (6 bases). This CDR3 contains 15 residues. The germline CDR1 and CDR2 sequences are SGHDN and FVKESK. Trimming left V 1 base short and J 4 bases short, with 10 bases between. The CDR3 region is CASSQGQGGTGELFF. The CDR3 nucleotides read TGTGCCAGCAGCCAAGGTCAGGGAGGCACCGGGGAGCTGTTTTTT.

This chain connects TRBV19 to TRBJ2-2; 7 nucleotides agree with TRBD1. This CDR3 contains 16 residues. The germline V gene has CDR1 LNHDA and CDR2 SQIVND (reference sequence). With 4 bases clipped from V and 4 bases from J, the junction kept 9 bases outside the gene matches. CDR3: CASSTSTGRITGELFF. Here the CDR3 DNA reads TGTGCCAGTAGTACCTCGACAGGGCGGATCACCGGGGAGCTGTTTTTT.

V gene TRBV6-4 combines with J gene TRBJ2-6, with 12 bases identical to TRBD1. The CDR3 sequence is 20 residues long. Trimming took 6 bases from V and 0 from J; bases not matched to a gene: 12. Germline V gene data show CDR1 as MRHNA and CDR2 as SNTAGT. The CDR3 DNA reads as TGTGCCAGCAGCAAGGGACAGGGGGCTTTATTCAGCTCTGGGGCCAACGTCCTGACTTTC. Its translation: CASSKGQGALFSSGANVLTF.

The chain combines TRBV24-1 with TRBJ2-5, with 10 bases fitting TRBD1. The CDR3 extends over 16 amino acids. The germline gives CDR1 KGHDR, CDR2 SFDVKD. V shed 4 bases and J 2 bases; nucleotides not matched to a gene: 6. CDR3 protein: CATSDWGTGAQETQYF. The CDR3 DNA reads TGTGCCACCAGTGACTGGGGGACAGGGGCTCAAGAGACCCAGTACTTC.

The rearrangement joins TRBV6-5 to TRBJ1-6; D might be TRBD1 (6 bases). CDR3 size: 13 residues. Trimming removed 8 bases at V and 5 bases at J, with 10 bases between. Germline CDR1 MNHEY, CDR2 SVGAGI. Here the CDR3 DNA reads TGTGCCAGCGGGACATTTGATAATTCACCCCTCCACTTT. It specifies CASGTFDNSPLHF.

V and J are TRBV6-5 and TRBJ2-7; 10 bases are shared with TRBD1. The CDR3 contains 13 residues. V lost 5 bases and J lost 7; bases outside the gene matches: 5. Germline V lookup: CDR1 MNHEY, CDR2 SVGAGI. The CDR3 here is CASSRQGAGEQYF. The CDR3 coding sequence is TGTGCCAGCAGTAGACAGGGGGCGGGGGAGCAGTACTTC.

The chain joins TRBV28 to TRBJ1-6, with 8 bases lining up with TRBD1. After removal of 6 bases from V and 7 bases from J, the junction contained 8 bases not matched to a gene. The length of the CDR3 is 15 residues. The germline CDR1 and CDR2 sequences are MDHEN and SYDVKM. Here the CDR3 reads CASSFLDRANSPLHF. CDR3 nucleotides: TGTGCCAGCAGCTTCTTGGACAGGGCCAATTCACCCCTCCACTTT.